This entry lists 4 T cell receptor beta chains sequenced from one sample in a study of blood T cell repertoires in COVID-19. The protocol was immunoSEQ multiplex PCR, while the TCRdb copy is restricted to in-frame clones and leaves out a portion. Here the sample spans about 270,000 clones, about four fifths being singletons. Sequencing was done on a sample of peripheral blood. The receptors derive from a woman between 18 and 29 years old with acute or convalescent COVID-19.

This clone came up a few times. This chain uses TRBV25-1 with TRBJ1-1; no clear D gene. The CDR3 is 13 residues long. V lost 1 base, J lost 4 bases, and 7 bases lay in between. Germline CDR1 reads MGHDK; CDR2 reads SYGVNS. As DNA, the CDR3 is TGTGCCAGCAGTGAATTTGAGAGCACTGAAGCTTTCTTT. Protein product: CASSEFESTEAFF.

The V call is TRBV30, the J call TRBJ1-4; 7 nucleotides line up with TRBD1. V shed 1 base and J 8 bases; nucleotides not matched to a gene: 4. The V gene's germline CDR1 is GTSNPN and CDR2 SVGIG (reference sequence). The CDR3 has 13 amino acids. In DNA form, the CDR3 reads TGTGCCTGGAGTGCGCAGGGGGGCGAAAAACTGTTTTTT. It translates to CAWSAQGGEKLFF.

The gene calls are TRBV29-1 and TRBJ1-5, with D possibly being TRBD1 (5 bases). Trimming shortened V by 4 bases and J by 1 base, and 11 bases separated the two germline ends. Germline CDR1 reads SQVTM; CDR2 reads ANQGSEA. CDR3 size: 14 residues. In DNA, the CDR3 is TGCAGCGTTGTGGAGGGACTGAGCAATCAGCCCCAGCATTTT. This codes for CSVVEGLSNQPQHF.

The chain combines TRBV19 with TRBJ1-3; D is undetermined. The CDR3 covers 15 residues. Per germline, CDR1 LNHDA and CDR2 SQIVND (reference sequence). V dropped 6 bases and J dropped 0 bases, with 12 bases sitting between them. The CDR3 region has the DNA TGTGCCAGTAGCCGACAAGGAAACTCTGGAAACACCATATATTTT. Translation: CASSRQGNSGNTIYF.